This TCR beta chain came from a study of T cells in Graves' hyperthyroidism and ophthalmopathy. Study-wide context: Peripheral blood was obtained at initial diagnosis, preceding any treatment.

This CDR3 comprises 14 residues. The junction had 9 bases not matched to a gene; V was cut back by 3 bases and J by 6 bases. Germline-derived CDR1 and CDR2 are GTSNPN and SVGIG (reference sequence). Uncontrolled infection, other autoimmune disease, pregnancy or lactation excluded patients. Thyroid ultrasound, orbital computed tomography, clinical symptoms, and serum thyroxine and TRAb underpinned diagnoses. The authors took PBMCs from 9.5 to 10 ml fresh peripheral blood. This clonotype occurred many times. TCR beta CDR3 region amplification was performed from RNA transcripts. HTBI primers were the set used in a first-round RT-PCR of the TCR CDR3. TCRdb reprocessed the multiplex PCR reads with MiXCR, giving one entry per CDR3 protein. The data show around 300,000 distinct CDR3 sequences, roughly 13% seen once.

V is TRBV30 and J is TRBJ1-2; 8 bases are a match to TRBD1. This TCR was sampled from a woman aged 40 to 55 with Graves' hyperthyroidism. Material for sequencing was blood. The CDR3 is CAWSIPQGAHGYTF. The CDR3 DNA sequence: TGTGCCTGGAGCATACCCCAGGGGGCCCATGGCTACACCTTC.